These 8 T cell receptor beta chains were sequenced from one sample in a study of neurological immune-mediated disorders. Described time point: longitudinal time-point 2. TCRdb re-called the 5' RACE reads through MiXCR, storing one row per CDR3 protein. Seen here are under 50,000 distinct CDR3 sequences, under 15% observed once, and the top ten hold under 5%. Material for sequencing was PBMCs. The source of these receptors is a male donor with HTLV-1-associated myelopathy (HAM/TSP).

This clonotype appeared a single time. The rearrangement joins TRBV4-1 to TRBJ2-3; D is unclear. The CDR3 consists of 17 residues. CDR1 and CDR2 (germline): MGHRA, YSYEKL. Trimming left V 4 bases short and J 1 base short, with 18 bases between. CDR3 sequence (DNA): TGCGCCAGCAGCCCCTACCCGAGACTCAGAGGCACAGATACGCAGTATTTT. Its protein product is CASSPYPRLRGTDTQYF.

This clonotype occurred many times. This chain links TRBV7-9 with TRBJ1-1; 9 bases fit TRBD1. Germline V gene sequence: CDR1 SEHNR, CDR2 FQNEAQ (reference sequence). The ends lost 10 bases at V and 7 bases at J; junction bases unmatched: 10. The CDR3 loop spans 13 amino acids. CDR3 in DNA: TGTGCCATCTTAAGGGACAGGGCCAATGAAGCTTTCTTT. Amino acids: CAILRDRANEAFF.

As concerns this clonotype: A much larger clone lies one base from this, so it may be a read error. The V gene is TRBV20-1, the J gene TRBJ1-2, with a weak D call TRBD1 (5 bases). Trimming removed 4 bases at V and 4 bases at J, with 13 bases between. The CDR3 contains 13 residues. Germline values: CDR1 DFQATT, CDR2 SNEGSKA (reference sequence). The CDR3: CSAKTVWAYGYTF. The CDR3 DNA is TGCAGTGCTAAGACAGTATGGGCCTATGGCTACACCTTC.

The chain couples TRBV12-5 to TRBJ2-1; D might be TRBD1 or TRBD2, each matching 5 bases. The CDR3 runs 12 residues. Trimming cost V 6 bases and J 7 bases, with 10 bases left between them. Germline CDR1 is LGHNT and CDR2 is FRNRAP. CDR3: CASGHGANEQFF. CDR3 in DNA: TGTGCTAGTGGCCACGGGGCTAATGAGCAGTTCTTC.

This clonotype was observed at least ten times. The rearrangement uses TRBV27 and TRBJ2-1, with a tentative D call TRBD1 (6 bases). This CDR3 is 14 amino acids long. The germline gives CDR1 MNHEY, CDR2 SMNVEV (reference sequence). Trimming shortened V by 5 bases and J by 9 bases, and 17 bases separated the two germline ends. The CDR3 is CASSNTEQGREQFF. CDR3 nucleotide sequence: TGTGCCAGCAGTAACACCGAACAGGGACGTGAGCAGTTCTTC.

This clonotype was observed at least ten times. V and J are TRBV20-1 and TRBJ2-5; TRBD2 is a possible D gene (5 bases). Germline V lookup: CDR1 DFQATT, CDR2 SNEGSKA (reference sequence). Trimming shortened V by 5 bases and J by 2 bases, and 15 bases separated the two germline ends. The CDR3 is 14 amino acids. The CDR3 here is CSAADGESQETQYF. The CDR3 DNA reads TGCAGTGCTGCCGACGGGGAATCTCAAGAGACCCAGTACTTC.

This clonotype was seen repeatedly, ten times or more. The rearrangement joins TRBV10-3 to TRBJ2-1; no definite D call. V was shortened by 6 bases and J by 2 bases, with 8 bases between the two germline ends. Germline V CDR1 and CDR2: ENHRY, SYGVKD. The CDR3 extends over 13 amino acids. The CDR3 sequence is CAISNGAYNEQFF. The CDR3 nucleotides are TGTGCCATCAGCAATGGGGCCTACAATGAGCAGTTCTTC.

In its sample, this clonotype was seen many times. V usage is TRBV5-1 and J usage is TRBJ2-2, with TRBD1 as a possible D gene (5 bases). Germline-derived CDR1 and CDR2 are SGHRS and YFSETQ. This CDR3 is built from 15 residues. Deletions cut 1 base from V and 2 bases from J, with 9 bases between. The CDR3 sequence: CASSLQDKNTGELFF. CDR3 sequence (DNA): TGCGCCAGCAGCTTGCAGGACAAAAACACCGGGGAGCTGTTTTTT.